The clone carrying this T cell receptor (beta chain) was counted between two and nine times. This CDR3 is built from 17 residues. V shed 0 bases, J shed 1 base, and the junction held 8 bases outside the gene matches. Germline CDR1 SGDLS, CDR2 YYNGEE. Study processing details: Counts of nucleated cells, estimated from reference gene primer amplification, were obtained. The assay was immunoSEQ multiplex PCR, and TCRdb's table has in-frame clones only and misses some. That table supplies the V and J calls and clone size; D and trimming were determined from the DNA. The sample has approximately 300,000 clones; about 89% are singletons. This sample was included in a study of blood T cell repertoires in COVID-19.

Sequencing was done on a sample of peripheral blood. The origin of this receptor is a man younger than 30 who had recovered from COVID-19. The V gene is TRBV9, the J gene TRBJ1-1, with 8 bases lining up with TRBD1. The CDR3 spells CASSVVGQASTNTEAFF. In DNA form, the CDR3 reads TGTGCCAGCAGCGTAGTGGGACAGGCTTCAACGAACACTGAAGCTTTCTTT.